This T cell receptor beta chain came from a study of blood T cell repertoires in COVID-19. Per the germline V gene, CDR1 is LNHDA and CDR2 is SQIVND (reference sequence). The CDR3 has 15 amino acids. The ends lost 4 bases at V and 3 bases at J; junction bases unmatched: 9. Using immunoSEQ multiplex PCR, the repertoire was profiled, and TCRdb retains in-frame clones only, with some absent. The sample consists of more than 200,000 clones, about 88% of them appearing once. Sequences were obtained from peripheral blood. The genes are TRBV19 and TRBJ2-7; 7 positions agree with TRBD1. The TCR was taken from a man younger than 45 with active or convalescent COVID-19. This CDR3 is CASSSTGASYYEQYF. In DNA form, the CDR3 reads TGTGCCAGTAGTAGCACAGGGGCTAGTTACTACGAGCAGTACTTC. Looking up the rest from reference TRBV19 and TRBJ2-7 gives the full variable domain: DGGITQSPKYLFRKEGQNVTLSCEQNLNHDAMYWYRQDPGQGLRLIYYSQIVNDFQKGDIAEGYSVSREKKESFPLTVTSAQKNPTAFYLCASSSTGASYYEQYFGPGTRLTVT.